A single sample is the source of the 8 T cell receptor beta chains below, sequenced in a study of long-term antiretroviral therapy in people with HIV. A v3.0 immunoSEQ assay was performed at survey level. Only in-frame clones appear in the TCRdb table, and some are missing; sequencing was by immunoSEQ multiplex PCR. The sample comprises 20,000 to 25,000 clones, approximately 90% of which are singletons, and around 6.5% rests with the top ten. The source was unsorted PBMCs, collected 0.6 years after starting antiretroviral therapy. The receptors originated from a man aged 55 to 69 with HIV.

This chain connects TRBV7-6 to TRBJ1-1; D unresolved. This CDR3 is built from 14 residues. From germline, CDR1 is SGHVS and CDR2 FNYEAQ. Trimming pared 5 bases from V and 8 bases from J, leaving 18 bases between. Here the CDR3 reads CASSPSGLRGEAFF. As DNA, the CDR3 is TGTGCCAGCAGCCCCAGCGGACTGCGGGGAGAAGCTTTCTTT.

The chain combines TRBV11-2 with TRBJ2-4; unclear D gene. Looked up from germline, CDR1 is SGHAT and CDR2 is FQNNGV. V was shortened by 3 bases and J by 5 bases, with 8 bases between the two germline ends. The length of the CDR3 is 13 residues. The CDR3 region is CASSLSVENIQYF. As DNA, the CDR3 is TGTGCCAGCAGCTTGTCCGTAGAAAACATTCAGTACTTC.

The rearrangement links TRBV7-2 to TRBJ1-5; D perhaps matches TRBD1 (6 bases). CDR1 and CDR2 from the germline V gene are SGHTA and FQGNSA. The CDR3 is 12 amino acids. V was pared by 4 bases and J by 7 bases, with 8 bases between. As DNA, the CDR3 is TGTGCCAGCAGCTGGACAGCCCAGCCCCAGCATTTT. This codes for CASSWTAQPQHF.

The chain couples TRBV5-6 to TRBJ2-5; D ambiguous. V lost 0 bases, J lost 4 bases, and 19 bases lay in between. The CDR3 length is 17 residues. Germline CDR1 and CDR2: SGHDT and YYEEEE. In DNA form, the CDR3 reads TGTGCCAGCAGCTTGGACACAAGATCCGAGCTTGGAGAGACCCAGTACTTC. Protein product: CASSLDTRSELGETQYF. The whole variable domain, filled in from reference TRBV5-6 and TRBJ2-5, reads DAGVTQSPTHLIKTRGQQVTLRCSPKSGHDTVSWYQQALGQGPQFIFQYYEEEERQRGNFPDRFSGHQFPNYSSELNVNALLLGDSALYLCASSLDTRSELGETQYFGPGTRLLVL.

CDR3 nucleotide sequence: TGTGCCAGCAGCTCCCGACACCTTAAACAGGGATACACTGAAGCTTTCTTT. It codes for CASSSRHLKQGYTEAFF. The chain joins TRBV11-2 to TRBJ1-1; D perhaps matches TRBD1 (6 bases). Trimming took off 4 bases at V and 3 bases at J, with 21 bases between the two ends. The germline CDR1 and CDR2 sequences are SGHAT and FQNNGV. This CDR3 is built from 17 residues.

V is TRBV30 and J is TRBJ1-1, with D maybe TRBD1 (6 bases). The germline V gene encodes CDR1 GTSNPN and CDR2 SVGIG (reference sequence). V was shortened by 3 bases and J by 1 base, with 15 bases between the two germline ends. The CDR3 runs 15 residues. CDR3 sequence: CAWSDGQLKNTEAFF. The CDR3 bases are TGTGCCTGGAGCGATGGACAGCTAAAGAACACTGAAGCTTTCTTT.

V is TRBV6-1 and J is TRBJ1-2; D unresolved. Germline values: CDR1 MNHNS, CDR2 SASEGT. V gave up 8 bases and J gave up 3 bases, with 13 bases separating them. The CDR3 is 13 residues long. CDR3 residues: CASSVLVDYGYTF. Here the CDR3 DNA reads TGTGCCAGCTCGGTCCTGGTGGACTATGGCTACACCTTC.

The V and J genes are TRBV5-8 and TRBJ1-2; TRBD1 might be the D (5 bases). The V end was cut by 2 bases, the J end by 3 bases, with 11 bases between. The germline V gene encodes CDR1 SGHTS and CDR2 YDEGEE. The CDR3 contains 14 residues. This chain's CDR3 is CASSFRGVDYGYTF. In DNA form, the CDR3 reads TGTGCCAGCAGCTTTAGAGGGGTCGACTATGGCTACACCTTC.